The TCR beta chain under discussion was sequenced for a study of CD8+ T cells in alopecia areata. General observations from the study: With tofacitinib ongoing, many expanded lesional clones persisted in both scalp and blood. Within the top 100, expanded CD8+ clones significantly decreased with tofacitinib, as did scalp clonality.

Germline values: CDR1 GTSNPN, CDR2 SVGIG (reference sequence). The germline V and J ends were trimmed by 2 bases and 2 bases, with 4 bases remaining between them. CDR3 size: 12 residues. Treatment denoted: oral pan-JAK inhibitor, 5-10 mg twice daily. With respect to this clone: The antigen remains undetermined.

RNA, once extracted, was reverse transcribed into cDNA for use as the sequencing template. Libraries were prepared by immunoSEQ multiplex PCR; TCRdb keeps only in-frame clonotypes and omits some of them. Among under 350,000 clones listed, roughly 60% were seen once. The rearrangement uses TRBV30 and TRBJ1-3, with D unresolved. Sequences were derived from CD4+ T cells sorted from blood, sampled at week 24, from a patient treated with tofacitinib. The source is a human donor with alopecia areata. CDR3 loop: CAWSNTGNTIYF. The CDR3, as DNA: TGTGCCTGGAGTAATACTGGAAACACCATATATTTT.